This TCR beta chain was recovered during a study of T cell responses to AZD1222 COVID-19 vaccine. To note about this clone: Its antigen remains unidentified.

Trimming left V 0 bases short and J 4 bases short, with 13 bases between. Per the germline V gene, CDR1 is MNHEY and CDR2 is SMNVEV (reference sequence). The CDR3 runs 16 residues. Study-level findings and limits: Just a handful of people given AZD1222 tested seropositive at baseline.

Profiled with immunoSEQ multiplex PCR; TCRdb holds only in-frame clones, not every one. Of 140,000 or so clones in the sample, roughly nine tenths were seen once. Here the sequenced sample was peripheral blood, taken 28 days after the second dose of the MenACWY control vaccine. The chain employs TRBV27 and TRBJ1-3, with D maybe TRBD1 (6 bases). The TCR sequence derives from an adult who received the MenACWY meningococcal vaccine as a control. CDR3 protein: CASSLSYRVSGNTIYF. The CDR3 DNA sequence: TGTGCCAGCAGTTTATCGTACAGGGTGTCGGGAAACACCATATATTTT.